The present entry profiles one TCR beta chain with its context. The data derive from a study of blood T cell repertoires in COVID-19. Produced via immunoSEQ multiplex PCR; TCRdb's table is partial and in-frame only. Of roughly 320,000 clones listed, around 86% are singletons. Trimming pared 1 base from V and 4 bases from J, leaving 17 bases between. Germline V gene lookup returns CDR1 MGHRA and CDR2 YSYEKL. The CDR3 sequence is 16 residues long. The rearrangement links TRBV4-1 to TRBJ2-7, with D maybe TRBD2 (6 bases). The sample taken for sequencing was PBMCs or T cells enriched from blood (not recorded which). The TCR originated in a man younger than 45 who had recovered from COVID-19. The CDR3 bases are TGCGCCAGCAGCCAAGGGGGGGACCTATCAATTTACGAGCAGTACTTC. Translating gives CASSQGGDLSIYEQYF.